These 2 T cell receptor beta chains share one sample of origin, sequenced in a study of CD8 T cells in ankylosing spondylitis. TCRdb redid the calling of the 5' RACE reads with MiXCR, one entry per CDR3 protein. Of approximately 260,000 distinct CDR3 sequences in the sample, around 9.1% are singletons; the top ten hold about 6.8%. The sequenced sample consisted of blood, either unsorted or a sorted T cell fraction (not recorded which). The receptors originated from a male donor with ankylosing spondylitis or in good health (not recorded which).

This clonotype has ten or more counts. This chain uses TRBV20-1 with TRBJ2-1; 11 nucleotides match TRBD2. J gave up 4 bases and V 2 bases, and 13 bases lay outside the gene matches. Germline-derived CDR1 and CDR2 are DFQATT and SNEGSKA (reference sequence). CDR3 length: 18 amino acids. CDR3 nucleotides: TGCAGTGCTAGACCTTCTCCGGGACTAGCGGAGACTTACAATGAGCAGTTCTTC. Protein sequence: CSARPSPGLAETYNEQFF.

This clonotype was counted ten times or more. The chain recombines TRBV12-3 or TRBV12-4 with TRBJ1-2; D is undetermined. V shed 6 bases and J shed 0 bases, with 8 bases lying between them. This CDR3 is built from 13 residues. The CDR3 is CASRPAANYGYTF. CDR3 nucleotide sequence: TGTGCCAGCAGACCCGCAGCTAACTATGGCTACACCTTC.